One and the same sample provided the 21 T cell receptor beta chains below, sequenced in a study of cytomegalovirus exposure and HLA in healthy donors. Primers for the PCR totalled 60 Vbeta and 13 Jbeta. TCRdb keeps only in-frame clones here, not all; method: immunoSEQ multiplex PCR. The table lists about 200,000 clones, 86% of them singletons. The source material was PBMCs. These receptors originate from a woman in her thirties in good health and CMV-seronegative.

This chain uses TRBV7-9 with TRBJ2-1, with 9 bases lining up with TRBD2. The junction had 7 bases not matched to a gene; V was cut back by 5 bases and J by 8 bases. CDR1 is SEHNR and CDR2 is FQNEAQ in the germline V gene (reference sequence). This CDR3 region has 14 residues. The CDR3 nucleotides are TGTGCCAGCAGCGAGCGGGGGGTTTTCGATGAGCAGTTCTTC. Protein: CASSERGVFDEQFF.

This chain uses TRBV7-3 with TRBJ1-3; D call uncertain. Germline CDR1 reads SGHTA; CDR2 reads FQGTGA. The CDR3 has 15 residues. V lost 5 bases and J 10 bases, leaving 21 bases between the germline ends. This chain's CDR3 is CASSPIVIPVPTIYF. The CDR3 region has the DNA TGTGCCAGCAGCCCTATTGTTATACCCGTGCCGACCATATATTTT.

The rearrangement links TRBV29-1 to TRBJ2-1; 8 nucleotides line up with TRBD2. V trimming: 7 bases; J trimming: 2 bases; junction bases outside the gene matches: 1. Per the germline V gene, CDR1 is SQVTM and CDR2 is ANQGSEA. CDR3 length: 12 residues. The CDR3 nucleotides read TGCAGCGCGGGGGGGCCCTACAATGAGCAGTTCTTC. It encodes CSAGGPYNEQFF.

The V and J genes are TRBV5-1 and TRBJ2-3; a weak D match, TRBD2 (5 bases). CDR1 is SGHRS, CDR2 YFSETQ, per germline. This CDR3 is 16 amino acids long. With 2 bases removed from V and 2 bases from J, the gap between germline ends came to 15 bases. The CDR3 region is CASSLGLEGDTDTQYF. CDR3 bases: TGCGCCAGCAGCTTAGGACTCGAGGGAGACACAGATACGCAGTATTTT.

The V call is TRBV27, the J call TRBJ2-7; a weak D match, TRBD1 (6 bases). V was shortened by 8 bases and J by 3 bases, with 17 bases between the two germline ends. Germline-derived CDR1 and CDR2 are MNHEY and SMNVEV (reference sequence). The CDR3 has 14 amino acids. CDR3 sequence: CASGLVGASYEQYF. CDR3 DNA: TGTGCCAGCGGCCTGGTGGGGGCTAGCTACGAGCAGTACTTC.

The rearrangement joins TRBV10-3 to TRBJ2-1, with TRBD1 identical over 10 bases. Germline CDR1 and CDR2: ENHRY and SYGVKD. The CDR3 sequence is 13 residues long. V lost 10 bases, J lost 6 bases, and 6 bases stayed unmatched. The CDR3 DNA follows: TGTGCCACCTCCGGGACAGGGGTCAATGAGCAGTTCTTC. Amino acid sequence: CATSGTGVNEQFF.

The chain combines TRBV6-5 with TRBJ1-2; D perhaps matches TRBD1 (6 bases). Germline V gene data show CDR1 as MNHEY and CDR2 as SVGAGI. This CDR3 contains 13 residues. V was cut by 5 bases and J by 5 bases, with 12 bases left in between. CDR3 loop: CASSPRTGYGYTF. The CDR3 DNA reads as TGTGCCAGCAGTCCGAGAACAGGGTATGGCTACACCTTC.

The genes are TRBV7-8 and TRBJ1-5; D is undetermined. Trimming cost V 0 bases and J 4 bases, with 19 bases left between them. Germline V CDR1 and CDR2: SGHVS, FQNEAQ. CDR3 length: 18 amino acids. Written as DNA, the CDR3 is TGTGCCAGCAGCTTAGCCTGGGCGAGAATTAATTCAAATCAGCCCCAGCATTTT. It specifies CASSLAWARINSNQPQHF.

The chain couples TRBV18 to TRBJ1-5, with TRBD1 matching 7 bases. From germline, CDR1 is KGHSH and CDR2 LQKENI. Unmatched junction bases numbered 14, after V lost 4 bases and J lost 2 bases. The CDR3 is 18 amino acids. The CDR3 DNA follows: TGTGCCAGCTCACAAGACAGGGTCGGCGTATTTGGCAATCAGCCCCAGCATTTT. This encodes CASSQDRVGVFGNQPQHF.

The rearrangement joins TRBV4-2 to TRBJ2-2; 8 bases match TRBD2. Germline V lookup: CDR1 LGHNA, CDR2 YNFKEQ. Losses at the gene ends were 5 bases for V and 6 bases for J; bases not matched to a gene: 8. The CDR3 spans 15 residues. CDR3 DNA sequence: TGTGCCAGCAGCTCGCTAAGCGGGGGCTCCGGGGAGCTGTTTTTT. This encodes CASSSLSGGSGELFF.

As concerns this clone: A junction end diverges from the germline sequence, so it may reflect a read error. The chain employs TRBV7-7 and TRBJ2-5; D ambiguous. Germline-derived CDR1 and CDR2 are SSHAT and FNYEAQ (reference sequence). This CDR3 is built from 14 residues. In DNA, the CDR3 is TGTGCTAGCAGCTTAGCTCCAGCGAAAGAGACCCAGTACTTC. Its protein is CASSLAPAKETQYF.

The gene calls are TRBV5-1 and TRBJ2-5; D is uncertain. CDR1 and CDR2 from the germline V gene are SGHRS and YFSETQ. CDR3 size: 15 residues. V was trimmed by 0 bases and J by 0 bases, leaving 9 bases between them. The CDR3 region is CASSLAVPNQETQYF. CDR3 coding DNA: TGCGCCAGCAGCTTGGCGGTGCCGAACCAAGAGACCCAGTACTTC.

CDR3 sequence reads: CASSLVLGRGGGRRQFF. The DNA for the CDR3 is TGTGCCAGCAGCTTAGTCTTGGGGCGGGGGGGCGGTAGACGGCAGTTCTTC. The chain carries TRBV7-2 and TRBJ2-1; 9 positions match TRBD2. Germline values: CDR1 SGHTA, CDR2 FQGNSA. CDR3 length: 17 residues. V shed 1 base and J 12 bases; nucleotides not matched to a gene: 16. Complete variable domain (other parts from reference TRBV7-2 and TRBJ2-1): GAGVSQSPSNKVTEKGKDVELRCDPISGHTALYWYRQSLGQGLEFLIYFQGNSAPDKSGLPSDRFSAERTGGSVSTLTIQRTQQEDSAVYLCASSLVLGRGGGRRQFFGPGTRLTVL.

V and J are TRBV7-6 and TRBJ2-7, with D possibly being TRBD1 (5 bases). V shed 2 bases and J shed 0 bases, with 11 bases lying between them. The CDR3 is 15 amino acids. The germline V gene has CDR1 SGHVS and CDR2 FNYEAQ. For the CDR3, the DNA is TGTGCCAGCAGCTTACTGGGGCAGGGCTCCTACGAGCAGTACTTC. Amino acid sequence: CASSLLGQGSYEQYF. The entire variable domain, with the rest obtained from reference TRBV7-6 and TRBJ2-7, is as follows: GAGVSQSPRYKVTKRGQDVALRCDPISGHVSLYWYRQALGQGPEFLTYFNYEAQQDKSGLPNDRFSAERPEGSISTLTIQRTEQRDSAMYRCASSLLGQGSYEQYFGPGTRLTVT.

This clone turned up a few times. The rearrangement links TRBV6-1 to TRBJ2-7; possibly TRBD2 for D (5 bases). Per the germline V gene, CDR1 is MNHNS and CDR2 is SASEGT. Deletions cut 3 bases from V and 0 bases from J, with 6 bases between. The length of the CDR3 is 13 residues. CDR3 nucleotide sequence: TGTGCCAGCAGTGACGGGGTCTCCTACGAGCAGTACTTC. Amino acid sequence: CASSDGVSYEQYF.

The chain combines TRBV11-3 with TRBJ2-3; D not resolved. Trimming removed 5 bases from V and 0 bases from J, with 12 bases in between. The CDR3 extends over 15 amino acids. The V gene's germline CDR1 is SGHNT and CDR2 YENEEA. CDR3 region: CASSPGGGSTDTQYF. In DNA form, the CDR3 reads TGTGCCAGCAGCCCCGGTGGTGGTAGCACAGATACGCAGTATTTT.

The V gene is TRBV19, the J gene TRBJ1-5; unclear D gene. The ends were cut back, 3 bases at V and 0 bases at J, with 6 bases in the middle. Germline values: CDR1 LNHDA, CDR2 SQIVND (reference sequence). The CDR3 totals 14 residues. The DNA of the CDR3 is TGTGCCAGTAGTATTAGCATTAGCAATCAGCCCCAGCATTTT. Amino acid sequence: CASSISISNQPQHF.

This rearrangement joins TRBV5-8 to TRBJ1-5; D is uncertain. CDR1 SGHTS and CDR2 YDEGEE come from the germline V gene. The CDR3 extends over 13 amino acids. Trimming stripped 0 bases from V and 3 bases from J, with 4 bases between. The CDR3 sequence: CASSLGPNQPQHF. CDR3 in DNA: TGTGCCAGCAGCTTGGGGCCCAATCAGCCCCAGCATTTT.

This chain uses TRBV10-1 with TRBJ2-5; the match to TRBD2 covers 10 bases. J was trimmed by 0 bases and V by 6 bases; bases with no gene match: 13. Germline values: CDR1 WNHNN, CDR2 SYGVQD (reference sequence). This CDR3 is built from 18 residues. The CDR3 nucleotides read TGCGCCAGCAGCCCGGGGACTAGCGATATGAGGTACCAAGAGACCCAGTACTTC. It translates to CASSPGTSDMRYQETQYF.

This clone was seen only a few times. V gene TRBV7-9 combines with J gene TRBJ2-1; TRBD1 aligns across 9 bases. The germline CDR1 and CDR2 sequences are SEHNR and FQNEAQ (reference sequence). The CDR3 consists of 15 residues. After removal of 5 bases from V and 7 bases from J, the junction contained 9 bases not matched to a gene. CDR3 protein: CASSPGQGSENEQFF. CDR3 bases: TGTGCCAGCAGCCCCGGACAGGGGAGTGAGAATGAGCAGTTCTTC.

This chain uses TRBV2 with TRBJ2-7, with 7 bases matching TRBD1. The CDR3 loop spans 13 amino acids. Germline trimming cut 7 bases from V and 5 bases from J; bases unmatched to any gene: 8. Germline V gene sequence: CDR1 SNHLY, CDR2 FYNNEI. CDR3 region: CASMGRGIDEQYF. CDR3 nucleotide sequence: TGTGCCAGCATGGGCAGGGGGATAGACGAGCAGTACTTC.